This T cell receptor (beta chain) was sequenced in a study of blood T cell repertoires in COVID-19. Whole-study context: The analysed material was cDNA or gDNA that came from T cells, B-cell-depleted T cells, or PBMCs.

Some clones are missing from TCRdb's copy, which holds only in-frame ones; the method was immunoSEQ multiplex PCR. The sample carries under 200,000 clones, approximately 92% recorded once. The CDR3 is 16 amino acids. The ends lost 0 bases at V and 0 bases at J; junction bases unmatched: 6. Germline assignment: CDR1 SGDLS and CDR2 YYNGEE. Input material: peripheral blood. This receptor was obtained from a man aged 50-59 years with acute or convalescent COVID-19. The gene calls are TRBV9 and TRBJ2-7; TRBD2 aligns across 7 bases. CDR3 in amino acids: CASSVASGGGSYEQYF. Written as DNA, the CDR3 is TGTGCCAGCAGCGTAGCCTCGGGGGGAGGCTCCTACGAGCAGTACTTC.